This passage covers 26 T cell receptor beta chains from one sample sequenced in a study of Ad26.COV2.S vaccination and SARS-CoV-2 variants. Only in-frame clones appear in the TCRdb table, and some are missing; sequencing was by immunoSEQ multiplex PCR. The profile shows around 350,000 clones, roughly 85% of them singletons. Specified treatment: 19 received Ad26.COV2.S at low or high dose, single or two shots; a few received placebo; per-sample allocation not given. Specimens were obtained on day 63 following the first vaccine or placebo injection. The starting material was peripheral blood, obtained in a trial of Ad26.COV2.S vaccine versus placebo. These receptors were obtained from a person aged 18 to 59 who received the Ad26.COV2.S COVID-19 vaccine or a placebo.

The genes are TRBV28 and TRBJ2-7, with D perhaps matching TRBD2 (5 bases). Germline-derived CDR1 and CDR2 are MDHEN and SYDVKM. V dropped 4 bases and J dropped 0 bases, with 13 bases sitting between them. This CDR3 spans 15 amino acids. The CDR3 nucleotides read TGTGCCAGCAGTTCCCCGGGATTAAGCTCCTACGAGCAGTACTTC. It encodes CASSSPGLSSYEQYF.

This clone has just a few counts. The V gene is TRBV5-8, the J gene TRBJ1-5; maybe TRBD1 (5 bases). The ends were cut back, 4 bases at V and 0 bases at J, with 11 bases in the middle. Germline CDR1 SGHTS, CDR2 YDEGEE. This CDR3 has 15 residues. CDR3 nucleotide sequence: TGTGCCAGCAGCCCCAGGGTTTATAGCAATCAGCCCCAGCATTTT. Amino acids: CASSPRVYSNQPQHF. The full variable domain, in which reference TRBV5-8 and TRBJ1-5 provide the parts outside the CDR3, is EAGVTQSPTHLIKTRGQQATLRCSPISGHTSVYWYQQALGLGLQFLLWYDEGEERNRGNFPPRFSGRQFPNYSSELNVNALELEDSALYLCASSPRVYSNQPQHFGDGTRLSIL.

This chain joins TRBV15 and TRBJ2-2; no firm D call. The CDR3 runs to 15 residues. Germline V gene data show CDR1 as LNHNV and CDR2 as YYDKDF (reference sequence). Trimming took off 0 bases at V and 4 bases at J, with 9 bases between the two ends. CDR3 amino acids: CATSRDTVGTGELFF. DNA for the CDR3: TGTGCCACCAGCAGAGATACAGTAGGCACCGGGGAGCTGTTTTTT.

The CDR3 is CASSFEGMGRGLSSLFSPLHF. The DNA of the CDR3 is TGTGCCAGCAGTTTCGAAGGAATGGGCAGGGGGCTTTCCAGTCTCTTTTCACCCCTCCACTTT. The rearrangement links TRBV28 to TRBJ1-6, with 8 bases lining up with TRBD1. This CDR3 is built from 21 residues. Per the germline V gene, CDR1 is MDHEN and CDR2 is SYDVKM. V gave up 3 bases and J gave up 9 bases; unmatched junction bases: 25. Full variable domain (rest looked up from reference TRBV28 and TRBJ1-6): DVKVTQSSRYLVKRTGEKVFLECVQDMDHENMFWYRQDPGLGLRLIYFSYDVKMKEKGDIPEGYSVSREKKERFSLILESASTNQTSMYLCASSFEGMGRGLSSLFSPLHFGNGTRLTVT.

This chain's CDR3 is CASSIGGSRPPDTQYF. CDR3 in DNA: TGTGCCAGTAGTATTGGCGGGAGTAGGCCTCCAGATACGCAGTATTTT. This chain links TRBV19 with TRBJ2-3, with 7 nucleotides matching TRBD2. Germline CDR1 and CDR2: LNHDA and SQIVND (reference sequence). The CDR3 contains 16 residues. J was trimmed by 4 bases and V by 3 bases; bases with no gene match: 10.

The chain combines TRBV28 with TRBJ1-5; 9 bases are a match to TRBD1. V was clipped by 2 bases and J by 5 bases; unmatched bases: 4. The CDR3 is made up of 15 amino acids. Germline V lookup: CDR1 MDHEN, CDR2 SYDVKM. For the CDR3, the DNA is TGTGCCAGCAGTTTAGAGGGACAGGGTTATCAGCCCCAGCATTTT. This encodes CASSLEGQGYQPQHF.

This chain joins TRBV6-5 and TRBJ2-1; perhaps TRBD2 as D (5 bases). Germline V lookup: CDR1 MNHEY, CDR2 SVGAGI. V was shortened by 0 bases and J by 12 bases, with 18 bases between the two germline ends. The CDR3 contains 15 residues. The CDR3 reads CASSYSNGVMNGQFF. DNA for the CDR3: TGTGCCAGCAGTTACTCAAACGGGGTTATGAACGGGCAGTTCTTC.

The gene calls are TRBV18 and TRBJ2-3; a possible D gene is TRBD1 (6 bases). The CDR3 runs to 16 residues. V was clipped by 4 bases and J by 1 base, with 15 bases between them. Per germline, CDR1 KGHSH and CDR2 LQKENI. The CDR3 nucleotides read TGTGCCAGCTCACACTCCAGGGGTGGGGGCACAGATACGCAGTATTTT. This gives the protein CASSHSRGGGTDTQYF.

The J gene is TRBJ2-7, the V gene TRBV30, with 8 bases fitting TRBD2. CDR3 length: 14 residues. Unmatched junction bases numbered 6, after V lost 1 base and J lost 4 bases. From germline, CDR1 is GTSNPN and CDR2 SVGIG (reference sequence). CDR3 in amino acids: CAWSGPGGLYEQYF. The CDR3 DNA sequence: TGTGCCTGGAGTGGGCCGGGAGGGCTGTACGAGCAGTACTTC.

This clone was observed a few times. The rearrangement uses TRBV28 and TRBJ1-3; no clear D gene. This CDR3 comprises 15 residues. V was trimmed by 7 bases and J by 0 bases, leaving 13 bases between them. Germline V lookup: CDR1 MDHEN, CDR2 SYDVKM. CDR3 bases: TGTGCCAGCACTATCGAGGGCTTCTCTGGAAACACCATATATTTT. Protein: CASTIEGFSGNTIYF. Full variable domain (rest looked up from reference TRBV28 and TRBJ1-3): DVKVTQSSRYLVKRTGEKVFLECVQDMDHENMFWYRQDPGLGLRLIYFSYDVKMKEKGDIPEGYSVSREKKERFSLILESASTNQTSMYLCASTIEGFSGNTIYFGEGSWLTVV.

The chain is built from TRBV7-2 and TRBJ2-5, with a weak D call TRBD1 (5 bases). The CDR3 covers 15 residues. V was pared by 5 bases and J by 2 bases, with 15 bases between. Germline-derived CDR1 and CDR2 are SGHTA and FQGNSA. The CDR3 reads CASSVQQGRQETQYF. The DNA of the CDR3 is TGTGCCAGCAGCGTCCAGCAGGGTAGGCAAGAGACCCAGTACTTC.

The V gene is TRBV6-6, the J gene TRBJ1-3; TRBD1 is a possible D gene (5 bases). CDR1 MNHNY and CDR2 SVGAGI come from the germline V gene (reference sequence). This CDR3 region has 14 residues. Trimming shortened V by 10 bases and J by 2 bases, and 15 bases separated the two germline ends. The CDR3 DNA follows: TGTGCCACCGCTCCAGGGTACGCTGGAAACACCATATATTTT. The encoded protein is CATAPGYAGNTIYF.

This clone has just one count. The gene calls are TRBV7-9 and TRBJ1-1; D gene uncertain. Germline V lookup: CDR1 SEHNR, CDR2 FQNEAQ (reference sequence). The V end was cut by 2 bases, the J end by 4 bases, with 14 bases between. The CDR3 has 15 amino acids. CDR3 in amino acids: CASSLRPTVSTEAFF. In DNA form, the CDR3 reads TGTGCCAGCAGCTTAAGGCCCACAGTGAGCACTGAAGCTTTCTTT.

In this sample, this clone turned up once. V is TRBV27 and J is TRBJ2-7; TRBD2 agrees at 7 bases. The V gene's germline CDR1 is MNHEY and CDR2 SMNVEV (reference sequence). The CDR3 has 14 amino acids. The ends lost 7 bases at V and 4 bases at J; junction bases unmatched: 10. CDR3: CASTHGAGAYEQYF. In DNA form, the CDR3 reads TGTGCCAGCACTCACGGGGCGGGAGCATACGAGCAGTACTTC.

The V gene is TRBV10-1, the J gene TRBJ2-7, with D tentatively TRBD1 (7 bases). Germline CDR1 WNHNN, CDR2 SYGVQD (reference sequence). There are 12 residues in the CDR3. With 10 bases removed from V and 6 bases from J, the gap between germline ends came to 16 bases. CDR3 amino acids: CATGGTVPEQYF. In DNA form, the CDR3 reads TGCGCCACCGGAGGGACAGTTCCCGAGCAGTACTTC.

The gene calls are TRBV7-9 and TRBJ1-1; maybe TRBD1 (5 bases). The CDR3 consists of 15 residues. V was cut by 5 bases and J by 2 bases, with 15 bases left in between. CDR1 and CDR2 from the germline V gene are SEHNR and FQNEAQ (reference sequence). In DNA form, the CDR3 reads TGTGCCAGCAGCCTAAGGGAACAGGTCAACACTGAAGCTTTCTTT. This codes for CASSLREQVNTEAFF.

The V and J genes are TRBV5-4 and TRBJ2-5; TRBD1 matches 9 bases. Germline V gene sequence: CDR1 SGHNT, CDR2 YYREEE (reference sequence). This CDR3 is 14 amino acids long. J lost 4 bases, V lost 4 bases, and 5 bases had no gene match. As DNA, the CDR3 is TGTGCCAGCAGCATGGACAGGGGTTTAGAGACCCAGTACTTC. This encodes CASSMDRGLETQYF.

J is TRBJ2-2 and V is TRBV19; D is undetermined. The length of the CDR3 is 16 residues. Trimming cost V 3 bases and J 0 bases, with 11 bases left between them. CDR1 and CDR2 (germline): LNHDA, SQIVND (reference sequence). The CDR3 coding sequence is TGTGCCAGTAGTATCCGGGTAAATACGAACACCGGGGAGCTGTTTTTT. Its translation is CASSIRVNTNTGELFF.

This clone was recorded once. The rearrangement joins TRBV19 to TRBJ2-2, with 7 bases identical to TRBD1. Trimming cost V 9 bases and J 5 bases; bases outside gene matches: 12. The CDR3 length is 15 residues. The germline CDR1 and CDR2 sequences are LNHDA and SQIVND (reference sequence). The CDR3 sequence: CASQKQTGSTGELFF. In nucleotides, the CDR3 is TGTGCCAGCCAAAAACAGACAGGGTCGACCGGGGAGCTGTTTTTT.

The rearrangement links TRBV7-8 to TRBJ2-1; D perhaps matches TRBD2 (6 bases). V was clipped by 5 bases and J by 8 bases, with 10 bases between them. Germline lookup yields CDR1 SGHVS and CDR2 FQNEAQ. The CDR3 consists of 12 residues. In DNA form, the CDR3 reads TGTGCCAGCAGCCCCGGGACTGATGAGCAGTTCTTC. It encodes CASSPGTDEQFF.

CDR3 DNA: TGTGCCAGCAGCTTAGGTTTTGGAGGTTGGGAAAAGGACATTCAGTACTTC. Its translation is CASSLGFGGWEKDIQYF. The gene calls are TRBV11-2 and TRBJ2-4; tentative D call: TRBD2 (5 bases). The CDR3 covers 17 residues. Per the germline V gene, CDR1 is SGHAT and CDR2 is FQNNGV. The germline V and J ends were trimmed by 1 base and 8 bases, with 21 bases remaining between them.

The chain combines TRBV21-1 with TRBJ2-7. TRBV21-1 is a pseudogene locus. CDR3 size: 17 residues. CDR3 sequence (DNA): TGTGCCAGCAGCGGCCGGGACCGACTCACTCTGTCCTACGAGCAGTACTTC. Protein sequence: CASSGRDRLTLSYEQYF.

This clone was found once. The J gene is TRBJ2-1, the V gene TRBV12-5, with no clear D. Per germline, CDR1 LGHNT and CDR2 FRNRAP. The V gene lost 5 bases and the J gene lost 8 bases, with 10 bases spanning the gap. The CDR3 consists of 12 residues. The CDR3 spells CASGTLQHEQFF. The DNA for the CDR3 is TGTGCTAGTGGTACACTCCAGCATGAGCAGTTCTTC.

This clone was observed once. The rearrangement links TRBV5-1 to TRBJ2-7, with TRBD2 identical over 13 bases. There are 16 residues in the CDR3. The germline CDR1 and CDR2 sequences are SGHRS and YFSETQ. V lost 4 bases and J lost 2; bases outside the gene matches: 6. This chain's CDR3 is CASSPGLAGRTYEQYF. CDR3 DNA sequence: TGCGCCAGCAGCCCGGGACTAGCGGGGAGAACCTACGAGCAGTACTTC.

This clone was found a few times. This chain uses TRBV29-1 with TRBJ1-1, with D possibly TRBD1 on 6 matching bases. Germline V lookup: CDR1 SQVTM, CDR2 ANQGSEA. Trimming cost V 4 bases and J 4 bases, with 13 bases left between them. The CDR3 has 13 amino acids. The CDR3 loop reads CSVALRGTTEAFF. For the CDR3, the DNA is TGCAGCGTTGCGCTCAGGGGCACCACTGAAGCTTTCTTT.

The V call is TRBV19, the J call TRBJ2-7; TRBD2 agrees at 12 bases. V shed 5 bases, J shed 0 bases, and the junction held 8 bases outside the gene matches. Germline V gene lookup returns CDR1 LNHDA and CDR2 SQIVND (reference sequence). The CDR3 runs to 17 residues. CDR3 bases: TGTGCCAGTAGTCTCCGGCTAGCGGGAGGGCTCTCCTACGAGCAGTACTTC. Translating gives CASSLRLAGGLSYEQYF.